This TCR beta chain stems from a study of blood T cell repertoires in COVID-19. Background on the study: COVID-19 samples collected from the United States, Italy and Spain covered acute and convalescent phases. T cells, B-cell-depleted T cells, or PBMCs provided the cDNA or gDNA that served as material.

The CDR3 has 14 amino acids. V gave up 2 bases and J gave up 6 bases; unmatched junction bases: 3. The germline gives CDR1 SGHVS, CDR2 FQNEAQ. Original processing notes: Amplification of reference gene primers was used by the study to estimate nucleated cell counts. Clones were sequenced by immunoSEQ multiplex PCR, and TCRdb holds only the in-frame ones, with some missing. The V and J calls and clone size were taken over from that table, and D and trimming were inferred from the DNA. Among about 220,000 clones listed, about 85% were seen once. The clonotype comes from a middle-aged man with acute or convalescent COVID-19. Input material: peripheral blood. The V gene is TRBV7-8, the J gene TRBJ2-2; 7 bases match TRBD1. Here the CDR3 DNA reads TGTGCCAGCAGCTTAACAGGGGCGGCCGGGGAGCTGTTTTTT. Its translation: CASSLTGAAGELFF.